The 27 T cell receptor beta chains below all came from one sample that was sequenced in a study of T cell repertoires in aging, cancer and after chemotherapy. The template was genomic DNA from peripheral blood, not RNA. Multiplex touch-down PCR with TRB-A/B primers amplified rearranged V-D-J TRB sequences. TCRdb analysed the multiplex PCR reads with MiXCR anew, one entry per CDR3 protein. In the table there are about 13,000 distinct CDR3 sequences, under 40% of which are singletons. Sequencing input: blood. Receptor source: a human donor in good health. The donor label of this sample is uncertain.

The chain uses TRBV18 and TRBJ1-6; 9 bases are a match to TRBD1. The V gene end was trimmed by 3 bases and the J gene end by 5 bases; junction bases not matched to a gene: 8. The germline V gene has CDR1 KGHSH and CDR2 LQKENI. This CDR3 is built from 17 residues. The CDR3, as DNA: TGTGCCAGCTCACCGTGGGACAGGGAAGGGAATAATTCACCCCTCCACTTT. Translation gives CASSPWDREGNNSPLHF.

This clonotype was seen more than once but under ten times. This chain uses TRBV19 with TRBJ2-3, with a possible D match to TRBD1 (5 bases). V lost 4 bases to trimming and J lost 1 base, with 15 bases between them. Germline assignment: CDR1 LNHDA and CDR2 SQIVND (reference sequence). This CDR3 spans 16 amino acids. The CDR3 here is CASSKAGLVGTDTQYF. In DNA form, the CDR3 reads TGTGCCAGTAGTAAGGCAGGGCTAGTGGGCACAGATACGCAGTATTTT.

This clonotype is judged medium-sized. The genes are TRBV19 and TRBJ2-7; D gene uncertain. The CDR3 runs 13 residues. V was trimmed by 10 bases and J by 0 bases, leaving 13 bases between them. Germline V gene lookup returns CDR1 LNHDA and CDR2 SQIVND (reference sequence). The CDR3 protein is CATTAPSSYEQYF. The CDR3 nucleotides are TGTGCCACAACGGCTCCTAGCTCCTACGAGCAGTACTTC.

In its sample, this clonotype was seen a few times. This chain joins TRBV12-3 or TRBV12-4 and TRBJ2-2; tentatively, D is TRBD2 (5 bases). The CDR3 totals 14 residues. V was clipped by 6 bases and J by 4 bases, with 12 bases between them. This CDR3 is CASSPTRATGELFF. The CDR3 DNA is TGTGCCAGCAGCCCTACTAGGGCCACCGGGGAGCTGTTTTTT.

The genes are TRBV15 and TRBJ1-5; 7 bases align to TRBD1. J lost 0 bases, V lost 2 bases, and 7 bases had no gene match. Germline CDR1 and CDR2: LNHNV and YYDKDF (reference sequence). The CDR3 sequence is 17 residues long. CDR3 residues: CATSRTTGTFSNQPQHF. CDR3 sequence (DNA): TGTGCCACCAGCAGAACGACAGGGACTTTTAGCAATCAGCCCCAGCATTTT.

This clonotype was counted only a few times. J is TRBJ2-1 and V is TRBV19; a possible D gene is TRBD1 (6 bases). Germline-derived CDR1 and CDR2 are LNHDA and SQIVND (reference sequence). V was cut by 6 bases and J by 7 bases, with 22 bases left in between. The CDR3 length is 16 residues. CDR3 amino acids: CASRPPQGSPWNEQFF. The CDR3 DNA is TGTGCCAGTAGACCCCCTCAGGGGTCCCCTTGGAATGAGCAGTTCTTC.

The rearrangement uses TRBV12-3 or TRBV12-4 and TRBJ1-4; possible D gene TRBD1, 6 bases. V was clipped by 6 bases and J by 5 bases, with 10 bases between them. This CDR3 has 13 residues. The CDR3 protein is CASSGTYNEKLFF. The CDR3 DNA follows: TGTGCCAGCAGCGGGACATACAATGAAAAACTGTTTTTT.

This clonotype was seen a handful of times. V and J are TRBV18 and TRBJ2-1; D remains unclear. The CDR3 contains 14 residues. The germline CDR1 and CDR2 sequences are KGHSH and LQKENI. V shed 3 bases and J shed 6 bases, with 12 bases lying between them. Here the CDR3 reads CASSPDDFLNEQFF. The CDR3 region has the DNA TGTGCCAGCTCACCGGACGACTTCCTCAATGAGCAGTTCTTC.

This clonotype was detected only a few times. The J gene is TRBJ1-5, the V gene TRBV30; D is ambiguous. Trimming took 3 bases from V and 9 from J, leaving 12 bases between them. The germline V gene has CDR1 GTSNPN and CDR2 SVGIG (reference sequence). This CDR3 spans 12 amino acids. This chain's CDR3 is CAWSLPARPQHF. The CDR3 nucleotides read TGTGCCTGGAGCCTACCTGCACGGCCCCAGCATTTT.

This clonotype is medium-sized in the sample. The chain couples TRBV11-3 to TRBJ1-2; D call uncertain. Germline CDR1 and CDR2: SGHNT and YENEEA. This CDR3 is built from 13 residues. V lost 5 bases, J lost 6 bases, and 13 bases lay in between. As DNA, the CDR3 is TGTGCCAGCAGCGGCAACACATGGGATGGCTACACCTTC. Residues: CASSGNTWDGYTF.

This clonotype has only a few counts. The V and J genes are TRBV6-5 and TRBJ1-1, with D perhaps TRBD1 (5 bases). The CDR3 extends over 14 amino acids. V was trimmed by 7 bases and J by 6 bases, leaving 18 bases between them. The V gene's germline CDR1 is MNHEY and CDR2 SVGAGI. CDR3 in DNA: TGTGCCAGCACTAGAACAGGCAGCACCGCTGAAGCTTTCTTT. Translation gives CASTRTGSTAEAFF.

This clonotype was seen more than once but under ten times. Here the CDR3 DNA reads TGTGCCAGCTTTGGTGGGACCCAGTACTTC. This translates into CASFGGTQYF. The J gene is TRBJ2-5, the V gene TRBV6-2 or TRBV6-3; no reliable D call. The CDR3 covers 10 residues. V lost 8 bases to trimming and J lost 7 bases, with 8 bases between them. Germline V gives CDR1 MNHEY, CDR2 SVGEGT.

The V and J genes are TRBV27 and TRBJ1-4; maybe TRBD1 (6 bases). The CDR3 has 14 residues. Germline V gene data show CDR1 as MNHEY and CDR2 as SMNVEV (reference sequence). V was pared by 6 bases and J by 8 bases, with 16 bases between. This chain's CDR3 is CASRQGGFLEKLFF. In DNA form, the CDR3 reads TGTGCCAGCAGACAAGGGGGTTTTTTGGAAAAACTGTTTTTT.

In its sample, this clonotype was seen a few times. The chain employs TRBV11-3 and TRBJ1-4, with TRBD1 matching over 7 bases. J gave up 3 bases and V 2 bases, and 12 bases lay outside the gene matches. Germline-derived CDR1 and CDR2 are SGHNT and YENEEA. The CDR3 has 18 residues. DNA of the CDR3: TGTGCCAGCAGCTTACTTGCCCAGACAGGGTCGCCTAATGAAAAACTGTTTTTT. The encoded protein is CASSLLAQTGSPNEKLFF.

V usage is TRBV5-4 and J usage is TRBJ2-1; D ambiguous. There are 16 residues in the CDR3. CDR1 and CDR2 from the germline V gene are SGHNT and YYREEE (reference sequence). The germline V and J ends were trimmed by 0 bases and 0 bases, with 10 bases remaining between them. The CDR3 region has the DNA TGTGCCAGCAGCTTGGGGACGGGTTACTCCTACAATGAGCAGTTCTTC. Its translation: CASSLGTGYSYNEQFF.

In its sample, this clonotype is medium-sized. This sequence joins TRBV19 and TRBJ2-2, with 9 bases fitting TRBD1. CDR1 and CDR2 (germline): LNHDA, SQIVND (reference sequence). The CDR3 consists of 16 residues. The V and J ends lost 5 bases and 4 bases, in that order; junction bases with no gene match: 8. CDR3 DNA: TGTGCCAGTAGTTTTCCGGGACAGGGTGTCACCGGGGAGCTGTTTTTT. Protein: CASSFPGQGVTGELFF.

In the case of this clonotype: One end of the junction is discordant with germline, which a read error may explain. This sequence joins TRBV6-1 and TRBJ2-1; no firm D call. The CDR3 extends over 12 amino acids. Germline V gene sequence: CDR1 MNHNS, CDR2 SASEGT. CDR3 region: CASSIPGLIRVF. The CDR3 nucleotides are TGTGCCAGCAGTATCCCCGGTCTTATAAGGGTCTTC.

The chain combines TRBV19 with TRBJ2-3, with TRBD2 matching 9 bases. Germline trimming cut 6 bases from V and 2 bases from J; bases unmatched to any gene: 3. The CDR3 contains 14 residues. The V gene's germline CDR1 is LNHDA and CDR2 SQIVND (reference sequence). The CDR3 sequence is CASRKREVTDTQYF. The DNA of the CDR3 is TGTGCCAGTAGGAAGCGGGAGGTCACAGATACGCAGTATTTT.

V is TRBV5-5 and J is TRBJ1-1; maybe TRBD1 (6 bases). Between the trimmed V and J ends, which lost 4 bases and 8 bases, there was a span of 12 bases. The length of the CDR3 is 12 residues. Germline assignment: CDR1 SGHKS and CDR2 YYEKEE (reference sequence). CDR3 bases: TGTGCCAGCAGCCTAAGGGGGGGGGAAGCTTTCTTT. Protein: CASSLRGGEAFF.

The V and J genes are TRBV7-9 and TRBJ1-4, with no clear D. Trimming removed 3 bases at V and 7 bases at J, with 3 bases between. The germline gives CDR1 SEHNR, CDR2 FQNEAQ (reference sequence). The CDR3 consists of 11 residues. The CDR3 protein is CASSFSEKLFF. CDR3 DNA: TGTGCCAGCAGCTTTAGTGAAAAACTGTTTTTT.

The chain uses TRBV10-3 and TRBJ2-1; 8 nucleotides line up with TRBD1. V was pared by 6 bases and J by 7 bases, with 11 bases of the junction left unmatched. Germline lookup yields CDR1 ENHRY and CDR2 SYGVKD. The CDR3 is made up of 15 amino acids. Here the CDR3 reads CAISPSGQGLNEQFF. The CDR3 coding sequence is TGTGCCATCAGCCCTTCCGGACAGGGATTAAATGAGCAGTTCTTC.

The chain combines TRBV27 with TRBJ2-3; 9 nucleotides align to TRBD2. The CDR3 runs 15 residues. Germline lookup yields CDR1 MNHEY and CDR2 SMNVEV (reference sequence). V was clipped by 4 bases and J by 8 bases; unmatched bases: 10. DNA for the CDR3: TGTGCCAGCAGTTCCATAGCGGGAGAGGGAGTTACGCAGTATTTT. It encodes CASSSIAGEGVTQYF.

This clonotype came up once. One end of the junction does not line up with germline, which may come from a read error. This rearrangement joins TRBV5-5 to TRBJ2-1, with D perhaps TRBD1 (6 bases). CDR1 is SGHKS and CDR2 is YYEKEE in the germline V gene (reference sequence). This CDR3 region has 14 residues. This chain's CDR3 is CASSLGGGHNEQFF. The CDR3, as DNA: TGCGCCAGCAGCTTGGGTGGGGGCCACAATGAGCAGTTCTTC. The variable domain in full, completed from reference TRBV5-5 and TRBJ2-1, reads DAGVTQSPTHLIKTRGQQVTLRCSPISGHKSVSWYQQVLGQGPQFIFQYYEKEERGRGNFPDRFSARQFPNYSSELNVNALLLGDSALYLCASSLGGGHNEQFFGPGTRLTVL.

The chain employs TRBV19 and TRBJ2-6; 8 bases are a match to TRBD1. Trimming removed 1 base from V and 1 base from J; junction bases left unmatched: 6. Germline V gene lookup returns CDR1 LNHDA and CDR2 SQIVND (reference sequence). This CDR3 spans 18 amino acids. For the CDR3, the DNA is TGTGCCAGTAGTATAGTCCGGGACAGGAATTCTGGGGCCAACGTCCTGACTTTC. Residues: CASSIVRDRNSGANVLTF.

The table lists this clonotype with a few counts. The V call is TRBV18, the J call TRBJ2-3; TRBD2 aligns across 8 bases. V lost 2 bases, J lost 0 bases, and 4 bases stayed unmatched. CDR3 length equals 16 residues. Germline lookup yields CDR1 KGHSH and CDR2 LQKENI. DNA of the CDR3: TGTGCCAGCTCACCATTAACTAGCGGTAGCACAGATACGCAGTATTTT. This gives the protein CASSPLTSGSTDTQYF.

The rearrangement links TRBV18 to TRBJ2-5; maybe TRBD2 (5 bases). Trimming cost V 2 bases and J 1 base, with 5 bases left between them. Germline CDR1 KGHSH, CDR2 LQKENI. This CDR3 spans 13 amino acids. The CDR3, as DNA: TGTGCCAGCTCACCAGGGAGCCAAGAGACCCAGTACTTC. Protein product: CASSPGSQETQYF.

This clonotype was counted a few times. V is TRBV6-6 and J is TRBJ2-7; 10 bases agree with TRBD1. Unmatched junction bases numbered 9, after V lost 6 bases and J lost 7 bases. In germline, CDR1 is MNHNY, CDR2 SVGAGI (reference sequence). There are 14 residues in the CDR3. CDR3 sequence: CASSPDRGQREQYF. In DNA, the CDR3 is TGTGCCAGCAGCCCCGACAGGGGGCAGAGGGAGCAGTACTTC.